Listed below are T cell receptor beta chains from one sample, sequenced in a study of shared clonotypes between healthy human individuals. The method was immunoSEQ multiplex PCR; TCRdb's version includes in-frame clones alone and lacks a portion of them. The table includes 1,400,000 or so clones, approximately 98.5% detected once. The source material was naive CD4+ T cells sorted from blood. The receptors were gathered from a man aged 25-40 years in good health. Both conserved end residues are part of each CDR3. Fields, in order: V gene, clone size, J gene, D gene, CDR3 protein, CDR3 DNA. A D gene is named only where the DNA matches it firmly. Not all rows give a size; the values are once, few, many and, for expanded clones, a class.

TRBV30	once	TRBJ2-1	NA	CACSRDSYNEQFF	TGTGCCTGTTCCAGGGACTCCTACAATGAGCAGTTCTTC
TRBV7-3	NA	TRBJ2-3	NA	CASSFSPLTDTQYF	TGTGCCAGCAGCTTCTCCCCTTTAACGGATACGCAGTATTTT
TRBV29-1	NA	TRBJ2-7	NA	CSVVTGHLSEQYF	TGCAGCGTTGTTACAGGCCACTTGAGCGAGCAGTACTTC
TRBV9	NA	TRBJ2-3	NA	CASSGAYRGLTDTQYF	TGTGCCAGCAGCGGAGCGTACAGGGGACTCACAGATACGCAGTATTTT
TRBV5-1	NA	TRBJ2-3	NA	CASSYEGFQDTQYF	TGCGCCAGCAGCTATGAGGGGTTTCAAGATACGCAGTATTTT
TRBV28	NA	TRBJ1-5	NA	CASSLSNPPQHF	TGTGCCAGCAGTTTATCCAACCCCCCCCAGCATTTT
TRBV15	NA	TRBJ2-7	TRBD1	CATSGQVPHEQYF	TGTGCCACCAGCGGACAGGTCCCCCACGAGCAGTACTTC
TRBV9	NA	TRBJ2-7	NA	CASSVGTGPYEQYF	TGTGCCAGCAGCGTAGGAACAGGTCCCTACGAGCAGTACTTC
TRBV5-4	NA	TRBJ2-7	TRBD1	CASSFGQVGSYEQYF	TGTGCCAGCAGCTTCGGACAGGTTGGTTCCTACGAGCAGTACTTC
TRBV7-8	NA	TRBJ1-1	NA	CASSVKTGAEAFF	TGTGCCAGCAGCGTAAAAACAGGTGCTGAAGCTTTCTTT
TRBV2	NA	TRBJ2-1	NA	CASSNRNEQFF	TGTGCCAGCAGCAACAGGAATGAGCAGTTCTTC
TRBV5-8	NA	TRBJ2-4	NA	CASSHALGRAGNIQYF	TGTGCCAGCAGTCACGCCCTGGGCAGGGCGGGAAACATTCAGTACTTC
TRBV27	NA	TRBJ1-2	TRBD1	CASSLSDRGKGYTF	TGTGCCAGCAGTTTATCGGACAGGGGGAAGGGCTACACCTTC
TRBV9	NA	TRBJ2-7	NA	CASSVGAGPYEQYF	TGTGCCAGCAGCGTAGGTGCCGGACCCTACGAGCAGTACTTC
TRBV6-5	once	TRBJ1-1	NA	CASSYLASVNTEAFF	TGTGCCAGCAGTTACCTCGCGTCGGTGAACACTGAAGCTTTCTTT
TRBV19	NA	TRBJ2-3	NA	CASSIVEGTDTQYF	TGTGCCAGTAGTATAGTCGAGGGGACAGATACGCAGTATTTT
TRBV5-4	NA	TRBJ2-7	TRBD1	CASSLEDRVRSEQYF	TGTGCCAGCAGCTTGGAAGACAGGGTGAGGTCCGAGCAGTACTTC
TRBV30	NA	TRBJ2-6	NA	CAWSQFSGANVLTF	TGTGCCTGGAGTCAGTTCTCTGGGGCCAACGTCCTGACTTTC
TRBV18	NA	TRBJ2-3	NA	CASSPLHLRDSTDTQYF	TGTGCCAGCTCACCATTACATTTGCGAGATAGCACAGATACGCAGTATTTT
TRBV7-3	NA	TRBJ2-6	NA	CASRLRSGSGANVLTF	TGTGCCAGCAGGCTTAGATCCGGATCTGGGGCCAACGTCCTGACTTTC
TRBV18	NA	TRBJ2-5	TRBD2	CASSPIRDGRGVQETQYF	TGTGCCAGCTCACCCATACGGGACGGCCGGGGGGTGCAAGAGACCCAGTACTTC
TRBV5-1	NA	TRBJ2-7	NA	CASSLSRFNYEQYF	TGCGCCAGCAGCTTGAGCAGATTTAACTACGAGCAGTACTTC
TRBV5-4	NA	TRBJ2-2	TRBD2	CASSSTSGHTGELFF	TGTGCCAGCAGCTCGACTAGCGGGCACACCGGGGAGCTGTTTTTT
TRBV5-1	NA	TRBJ2-7	TRBD2	CASSFSGRAVYEQYF	TGCGCCAGCAGTTTTAGCGGGAGGGCTGTCTACGAGCAGTACTTC
TRBV2	NA	TRBJ1-1	NA	CASRQKTGITEAFF	TGTGCCAGCAGACAAAAGACAGGTATCACTGAAGCTTTCTTT
TRBV29-1	NA	TRBJ2-1	TRBD2	CSGVGGLYNEQFF	TGCAGCGGAGTGGGGGGGTTGTACAATGAGCAGTTCTTC
TRBV19	NA	TRBJ2-1	TRBD2	CASSPEGLSGRNEQFF	TGTGCCAGTAGTCCTGAAGGCCTTAGCGGGAGGAATGAGCAGTTCTTC
TRBV5-4	once	TRBJ1-2	TRBD1	CASSREVGTGYGYTF	TGTGCCAGCAGCCGCGAGGTCGGGACAGGCTATGGCTACACCTTC
TRBV19	NA	TRBJ2-7	NA	CASLGPLYEQYF	TGTGCCAGCCTCGGGCCGCTCTACGAGCAGTACTTC
TRBV7-3	NA	TRBJ2-2	NA	CASSLSTGELFF	TGTGCCAGCAGCCTAAGCACCGGGGAGCTGTTTTTT
TRBV9	NA	TRBJ1-1	NA	CASSVAPRGMNTEAFF	TGTGCCAGCAGCGTAGCCCCTAGGGGGATGAACACTGAAGCTTTCTTT
TRBV28	NA	TRBJ1-5	NA	CASNPLGGVGYQPQHF	TGTGCCAGCAACCCCCTGGGAGGTGTTGGCTATCAGCCCCAGCATTTT
TRBV9	NA	TRBJ2-5	TRBD1	CASNVQGAQETQYF	TGTGCCAGCAACGTACAGGGGGCCCAAGAGACCCAGTACTTC
TRBV5-1	NA	TRBJ1-2	TRBD1	CASSTGQGSNYGYTF	TGCGCCAGCAGCACCGGACAGGGTTCGAACTATGGCTACACCTTC
TRBV29-1	NA	TRBJ2-2	NA	CSVALVRTPAGELFF	TGCAGCGTCGCCCTGGTCCGGACTCCCGCCGGGGAGCTGTTTTTT
TRBV14	NA	TRBJ2-7	NA	CASSQGLGNEQYF	TGTGCCAGCAGCCAAGGCCTAGGTAACGAGCAGTACTTC
TRBV9	NA	TRBJ2-3	TRBD2	CASSGTSGSPDTQYF	TGTGCCAGCAGCGGAACTAGCGGGAGTCCAGATACGCAGTATTTT
TRBV9	NA	TRBJ1-2	NA	CASIRDLGANYGYTF	TGTGCCAGCATCCGCGACCTAGGCGCTAACTATGGCTACACCTTC
TRBV28	NA	TRBJ2-7	TRBD1	CASINADRFPYEQYF	TGTGCCAGCATCAACGCGGACAGGTTTCCCTACGAGCAGTACTTC
TRBV7-9	NA	TRBJ2-6	TRBD1	CASSSTGTGSSGANVLTF	TGTGCCAGCAGCTCCACCGGGACAGGGAGCTCTGGGGCCAACGTCCTGACTTTC